The clone carrying this T cell receptor (beta chain) was seen only a few times. Since a much larger clone is just one base distant, this may be a read error. Given the absence of the conserved phenylalanine or tryptophan at the CDR3 end, a read error is likely. The CDR3 totals 13 residues. V lost 8 bases and J 3 bases, leaving 14 bases between the germline ends. From germline, CDR1 is MDHEN and CDR2 SYDVKM. The sample originates from a study of spatial heterogeneity in lung cancer. On the study more broadly: Alpha-chain sequences were detected in numbers that were consistently lower than beta-chain sequences. An average of more than ten raw reads was observed per unique TCR and UMI combination.

Time point of the sample: sample taken at primary tumor resection. Samples were obtained from 70 or so donors, all untreated early-stage non-small cell lung cancer patients. TCRdb re-called the 5' RACE reads with MiXCR, one entry per CDR3 protein. The profile shows 20,000 to 30,000 distinct CDR3 sequences, approximately 4.7% of them singletons. The sample here was PBMCs, taken at surgery. This sequence was found in a male donor with early-stage non-small cell lung cancer. The V gene is TRBV28, the J gene TRBJ2-7; the D gene could be TRBD1 or TRBD2 (5 bases each). The CDR3 protein is CASEGPERYEQYS. In DNA, the CDR3 is TGTGCCAGCGAGGGGCCCGAACGCTACGAGCAGTACTCC.